Sequencing of this T cell receptor beta chain was carried out in a study of cytomegalovirus exposure and HLA in healthy donors. A remark on this clone: The antigen is unknown.

PCR primers comprised 60 Vbeta and 13 Jbeta primers. The method was immunoSEQ multiplex PCR; TCRdb's version includes in-frame clones alone and lacks a portion of them. Of 100,000 or so clones listed, 75% to 80% are singletons. Broader study findings: A later analysis found that most CMV-associated TCR beta chains appeared HLA-restricted. In an earlier analysis, about 87% or about 30%: the productive usage of most TCR beta V segments.

Germline CDR1 reads ENHRY; CDR2 reads SYGVKD. This CDR3 region has 20 residues. V trimming: 6 bases; J trimming: 0 bases; junction bases outside the gene matches: 15. The receptor was derived from a woman between 40 and 50 years old in good health and CMV-seropositive. V and J are TRBV10-3 and TRBJ2-6, with 9 bases matching TRBD1. The sample comprised PBMCs. The DNA for the CDR3 is TGTGCCATCAGACCGGGACAGGGAAATAACTTGGCCTCTGGGGCCAACGTCCTGACTTTC. This sequence encodes CAIRPGQGNNLASGANVLTF.